This T cell receptor beta chain was retrieved from a study of T cell responses to AZD1222 COVID-19 vaccine. Study-level information: Whether given at about 4 or about 12 weeks, second doses were pooled.

Study-level findings and limits: Vaccine-associated CD4 TCRs spanned spike, dominant at 160-218 and 743-854. Repertoire sampling was restricted to post-peak T cell response timepoints. Targets within unmutated variant regions were reportedly found for nearly half of spike-specific TCRs.

The protocol was immunoSEQ multiplex PCR, while the TCRdb copy is restricted to in-frame clones and leaves out a portion. The data show approximately 90,000 clones, 85% to 90% seen once. About this clone itself: What it binds is unknown.

CDR3 length equals 15 residues. V was pared by 1 base and J by 5 bases, with 12 bases between. The V gene's germline CDR1 is LGHNA and CDR2 YSLEER. The clonotype was recovered from an adult in good health. The chain recombines TRBV4-3 with TRBJ1-5; weak D call: TRBD1 (5 bases). The source material was peripheral blood, sampled on day 0 of AZD1222 vaccination. For the CDR3, the DNA is TGCGCCAGCAGCCAAGTAGTCGGGGGACATCAGCCCCAGCATTTT. This sequence encodes CASSQVVGGHQPQHF.